This T cell receptor beta chain was obtained from a study of CD8 T cells in ankylosing spondylitis. On this clonotype: The antigen is not known.

Germline V gene data show CDR1 as MGHRA and CDR2 as YSYEKL. CDR3 length: 15 amino acids. The germline V and J ends were trimmed by 2 bases and 2 bases, with 12 bases remaining between them. Overall study results and limits: Earlier literature documents some of the motif variants in reactive arthritis synovial fluid and blood. Disease-linked clones reportedly concentrated significantly in matched ankylosing spondylitis synovial fluid.

TCRdb used MiXCR to reprocess the 5' RACE reads, holding one entry per CDR3 protein. The table records roughly 180,000 distinct CDR3 sequences, roughly 13% of them present only once. This sequence joins TRBV4-1 and TRBJ1-2, with D possibly TRBD1 on 6 matching bases. Source material: blood, either unsorted or a sorted T cell fraction (not recorded which). This receptor was obtained from a male donor with ankylosing spondylitis or in good health (not recorded which). CDR3 protein: CASSQWDTGNYGYTF. The CDR3 nucleotides are TGCGCCAGCAGCCAATGGGACACAGGAAACTATGGCTACACCTTC.